This T cell receptor beta chain was obtained from a study of shared clonotypes between healthy human individuals. Turning to the study itself: In total, the donors were two women and a few men aged 18 to 49.

Notes on the study in general: Sampling involved blood alone; tissue repertoires likely differ.

CD8 cells classed as naive were CD45RO-negative and positively selected for CCR7, excluding terminally differentiated effector memory CD45RA+ cells. The CDR3 has 18 amino acids. V shed 0 bases and J shed 5 bases, with 20 bases lying between them. Germline V CDR1 and CDR2: MGHRA, YSYEKL. The repertoire was sequenced with immunoSEQ multiplex PCR; TCRdb's copy has only in-frame clones and lacks some. The profile shows roughly 1,800,000 clones, about 95% of them singletons. Note on this clone: Antigen: not known.

The clonotype comes from a man between 18 and 35 years old in good health. The V and J genes are TRBV4-1 and TRBJ2-1; TRBD1 or TRBD2 may be the D gene (5 bases each). Specimen: naive CD8+ T cells sorted from blood. CDR3 residues: CASSQDGHFGTEDNEQFF. In DNA form, the CDR3 reads TGCGCCAGCAGCCAAGATGGTCACTTCGGGACGGAAGACAATGAGCAGTTCTTC.